This TCR beta chain appears in the sequencing data of a study of T cell repertoires in cytomegalovirus infection. Turning to the study itself: CMV epitopes in the study were HLA-C-restricted (recently identified) and HLA-B-restricted (well studied). Carrying CMV and the relevant HLA type showed in public TCR beta signatures.

Study results and limitations: Within the response measured ex vivo, HLA-C-restricted CMV-specific TCR beta clonotypes were dominant.

As for this clonotype: Its target is not known.

TCRdb itself ran the reads through MiXCR, one entry per CDR3 protein. The sample contains approximately 990,000 distinct CDR3 sequences, roughly 30% of which appear only once. The CDR3 is made up of 15 amino acids. The ends were cut back, 5 bases at V and 2 bases at J, with 15 bases in the middle. Germline lookup yields CDR1 MNHNS and CDR2 SASEGT. The starting material was cultured CD8+ T cells from PBMCs, obtained from culture after CMV antigen stimulation. This chain joins TRBV6-1 and TRBJ1-2; no reliable D call. The source of this sequence is a human donor in good health (CMV status not recorded). Some clones in this sample may be carry-over from other donors' samples. The CDR3 protein is CASSSELDGNYGYTF. The CDR3 coding sequence is TGTGCCAGCAGTTCCGAATTGGACGGAAACTATGGCTACACCTTC.